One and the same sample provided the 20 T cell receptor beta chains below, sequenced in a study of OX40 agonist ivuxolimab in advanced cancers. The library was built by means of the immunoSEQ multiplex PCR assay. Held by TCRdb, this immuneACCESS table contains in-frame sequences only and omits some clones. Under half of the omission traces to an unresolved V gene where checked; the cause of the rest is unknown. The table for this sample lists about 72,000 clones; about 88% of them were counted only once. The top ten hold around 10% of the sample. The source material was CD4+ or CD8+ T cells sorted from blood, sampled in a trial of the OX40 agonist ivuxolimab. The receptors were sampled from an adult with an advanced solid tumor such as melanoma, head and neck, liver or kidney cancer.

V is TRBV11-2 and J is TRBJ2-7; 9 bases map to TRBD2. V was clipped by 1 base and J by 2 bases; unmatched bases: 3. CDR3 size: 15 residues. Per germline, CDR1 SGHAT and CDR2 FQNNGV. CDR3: CASSLVASGAYEQYF. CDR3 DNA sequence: TGTGCCAGCAGCTTAGTAGCTAGCGGGGCCTACGAGCAGTACTTC. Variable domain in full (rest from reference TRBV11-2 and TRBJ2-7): EAGVAQSPRYKIIEKRQSVAFWCNPISGHATLYWYQQILGQGPKLLIQFQNNGVVDDSQLPKDRFSAERLKGVDSTLKIQPAKLEDSAVYLCASSLVASGAYEQYFGPGTRLTVT.

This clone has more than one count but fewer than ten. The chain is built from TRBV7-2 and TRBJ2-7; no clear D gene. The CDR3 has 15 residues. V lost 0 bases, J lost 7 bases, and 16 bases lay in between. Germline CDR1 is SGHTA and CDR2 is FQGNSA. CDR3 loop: CASSLAPNPLGEQYF. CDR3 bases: TGTGCCAGCAGCTTAGCGCCTAATCCGTTAGGAGAGCAGTACTTC.

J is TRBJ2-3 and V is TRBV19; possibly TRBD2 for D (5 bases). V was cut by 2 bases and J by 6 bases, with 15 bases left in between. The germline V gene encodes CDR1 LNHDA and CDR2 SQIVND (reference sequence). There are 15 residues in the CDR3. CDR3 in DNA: TGTGCCAGTAGTATAATAGCGAACCTGGGGGATACGCAGTATTTT. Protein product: CASSIIANLGDTQYF.

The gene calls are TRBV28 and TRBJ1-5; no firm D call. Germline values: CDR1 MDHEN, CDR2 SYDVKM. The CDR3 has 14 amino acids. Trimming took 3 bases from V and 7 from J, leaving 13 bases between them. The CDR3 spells CASSFGGVRQPQHF. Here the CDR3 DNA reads TGTGCCAGCAGTTTTGGCGGGGTGAGGCAGCCCCAGCATTTT.

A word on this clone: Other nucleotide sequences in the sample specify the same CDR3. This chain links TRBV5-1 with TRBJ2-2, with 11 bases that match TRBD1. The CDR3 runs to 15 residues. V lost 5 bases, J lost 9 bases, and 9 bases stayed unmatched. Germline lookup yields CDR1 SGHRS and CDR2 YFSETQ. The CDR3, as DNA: TGCGCCAGCAGACTCGGGACAGGGGGTGGCCGGGAGCTGTTTTTT. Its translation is CASRLGTGGGRELFF.

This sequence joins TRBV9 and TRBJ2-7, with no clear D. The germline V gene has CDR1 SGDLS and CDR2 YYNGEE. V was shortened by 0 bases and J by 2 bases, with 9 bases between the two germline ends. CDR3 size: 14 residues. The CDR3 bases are TGTGCCAGCAGCGTAGCCCCAGGCCCCTACGAGCAGTACTTC. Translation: CASSVAPGPYEQYF.

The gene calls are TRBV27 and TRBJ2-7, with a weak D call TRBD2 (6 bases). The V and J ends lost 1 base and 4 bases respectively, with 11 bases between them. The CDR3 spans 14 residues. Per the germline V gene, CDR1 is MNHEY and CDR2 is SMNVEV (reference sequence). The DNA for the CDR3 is TGTGCCAGCAGTTTATTTGCGGGATGGTACGAGCAGTACTTC. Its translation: CASSLFAGWYEQYF.

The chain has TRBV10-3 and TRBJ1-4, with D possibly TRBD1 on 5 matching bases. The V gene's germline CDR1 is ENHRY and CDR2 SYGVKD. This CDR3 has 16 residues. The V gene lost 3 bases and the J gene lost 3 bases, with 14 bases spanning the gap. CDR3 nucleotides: TGTGCCATCAGTGAATCGGCAGGGCTTGCTAATGAAAAACTGTTTTTT. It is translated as CAISESAGLANEKLFF.

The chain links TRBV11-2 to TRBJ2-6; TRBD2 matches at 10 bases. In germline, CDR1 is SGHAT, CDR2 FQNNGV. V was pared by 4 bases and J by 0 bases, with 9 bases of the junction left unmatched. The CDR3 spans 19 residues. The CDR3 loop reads CASSSVLAGAFSGANVLTF. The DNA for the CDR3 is TGTGCCAGCAGCTCGGTGCTAGCGGGAGCCTTCTCTGGGGCCAACGTCCTGACTTTC.

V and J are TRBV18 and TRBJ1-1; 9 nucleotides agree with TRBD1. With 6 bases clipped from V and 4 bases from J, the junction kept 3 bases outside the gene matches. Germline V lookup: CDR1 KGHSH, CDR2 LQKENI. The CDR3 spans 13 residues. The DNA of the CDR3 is TGTGCCAGCTCCGAGACAGGGGGCACTGAAGCTTTCTTT. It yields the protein CASSETGGTEAFF. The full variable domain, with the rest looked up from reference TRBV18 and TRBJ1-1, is NAGVMQNPRHLVRRRGQEARLRCSPMKGHSHVYWYRQLPEEGLKFMVYLQKENIIDESGMPKERFSAEFPKEGPSILRIQQVVRGDSAAYFCASSETGGTEAFFGQGTRLTVV.

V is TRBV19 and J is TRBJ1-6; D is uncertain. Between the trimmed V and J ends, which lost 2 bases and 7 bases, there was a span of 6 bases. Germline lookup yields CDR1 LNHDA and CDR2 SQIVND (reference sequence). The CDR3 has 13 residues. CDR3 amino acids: CASSIRMNSPLHF. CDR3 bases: TGTGCCAGTAGTATAAGGATGAATTCACCCCTCCACTTT. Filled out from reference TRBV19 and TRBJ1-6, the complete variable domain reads DGGITQSPKYLFRKEGQNVTLSCEQNLNHDAMYWYRQDPGQGLRLIYYSQIVNDFQKGDIAEGYSVSREKKESFPLTVTSAQKNPTAFYLCASSIRMNSPLHFGNGTRLTVT.

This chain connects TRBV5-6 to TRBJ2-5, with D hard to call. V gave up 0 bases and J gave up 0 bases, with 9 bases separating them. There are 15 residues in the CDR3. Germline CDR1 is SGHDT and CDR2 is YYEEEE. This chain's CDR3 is CASSLVGWYQETQYF. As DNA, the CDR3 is TGTGCCAGCAGCTTGGTAGGTTGGTACCAAGAGACCCAGTACTTC.

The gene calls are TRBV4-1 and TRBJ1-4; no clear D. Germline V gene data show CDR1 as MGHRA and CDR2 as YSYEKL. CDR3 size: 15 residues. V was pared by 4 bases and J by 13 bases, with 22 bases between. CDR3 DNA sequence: TGCGCCAGCAGCCGCCCTACCACCCCTACTCCGGGACTGTTTTTT. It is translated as CASSRPTTPTPGLFF.

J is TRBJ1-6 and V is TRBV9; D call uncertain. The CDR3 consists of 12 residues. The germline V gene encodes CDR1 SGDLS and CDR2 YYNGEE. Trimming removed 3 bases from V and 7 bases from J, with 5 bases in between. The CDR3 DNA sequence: TGTGCCAGCAGCGCCGCAAATTCACCCCTCCACTTT. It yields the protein CASSAANSPLHF.

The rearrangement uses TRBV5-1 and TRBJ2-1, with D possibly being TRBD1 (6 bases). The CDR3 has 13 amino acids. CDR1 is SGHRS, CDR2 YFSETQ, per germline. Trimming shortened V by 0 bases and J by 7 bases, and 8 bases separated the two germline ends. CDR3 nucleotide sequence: TGCGCCAGCAGCTTGGAGGGGACAAATGAGCAGTTCTTC. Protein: CASSLEGTNEQFF.

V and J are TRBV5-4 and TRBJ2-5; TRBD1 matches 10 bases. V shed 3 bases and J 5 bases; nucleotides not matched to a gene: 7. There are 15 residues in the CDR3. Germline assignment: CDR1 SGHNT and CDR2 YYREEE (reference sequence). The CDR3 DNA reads TGTGCCAGCAGCTCCGCGGGACAGGGGAGGGAGACCCAGTACTTC. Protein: CASSSAGQGRETQYF. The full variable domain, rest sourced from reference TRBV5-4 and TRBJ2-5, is ETGVTQSPTHLIKTRGQQVTLRCSSQSGHNTVSWYQQALGQGPQFIFQYYREEENGRGNFPPRFSGLQFPNYSSELNVNALELDDSALYLCASSSAGQGRETQYFGPGTRLLVL.

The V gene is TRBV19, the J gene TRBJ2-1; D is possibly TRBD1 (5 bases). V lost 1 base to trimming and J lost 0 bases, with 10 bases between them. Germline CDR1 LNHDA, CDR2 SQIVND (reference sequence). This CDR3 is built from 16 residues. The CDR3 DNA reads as TGTGCCAGTAGTATAGGGGGCTTTAGCTCCTACAATGAGCAGTTCTTC. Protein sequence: CASSIGGFSSYNEQFF.

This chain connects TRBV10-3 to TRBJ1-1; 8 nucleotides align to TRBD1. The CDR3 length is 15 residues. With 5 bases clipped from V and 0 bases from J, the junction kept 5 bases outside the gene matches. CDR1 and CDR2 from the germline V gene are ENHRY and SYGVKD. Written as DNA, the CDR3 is TGTGCCATCAGTCGGACAGGGCCCATGAACACTGAAGCTTTCTTT. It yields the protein CAISRTGPMNTEAFF.

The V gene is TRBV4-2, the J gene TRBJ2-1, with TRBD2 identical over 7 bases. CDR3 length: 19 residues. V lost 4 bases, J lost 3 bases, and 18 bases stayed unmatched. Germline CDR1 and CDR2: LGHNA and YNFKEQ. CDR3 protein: CASSLLFGRGIAGYNEQFF. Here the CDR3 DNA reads TGTGCCAGCAGCCTCCTATTTGGACGGGGGATAGCGGGCTACAATGAGCAGTTCTTC.

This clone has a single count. DNA of the CDR3: TGTGCCAGCAGTTTCTACCTAGCGGGGGGGGAGACCGGGGAGCTGTTTTTT. Protein sequence: CASSFYLAGGETGELFF. The chain carries TRBV27 and TRBJ2-2, with 12 bases lining up with TRBD2. Unmatched junction bases numbered 7, after V lost 3 bases and J lost 5 bases. The germline CDR1 and CDR2 sequences are MNHEY and SMNVEV (reference sequence). The CDR3 consists of 17 residues.